Listed below are T cell receptor beta chains from one sample, sequenced in a study of siplizumab effects on memory and regulatory T cells. Profiled with immunoSEQ multiplex PCR; TCRdb holds only in-frame clones, not every one. The table lists about 100,000 clones, 90% to 95% of them singletons. The sequenced sample consisted of Tregs sorted from blood. These receptors came from a human donor in good health. The CDR3 runs from the conserved cysteine through the conserved F or W. The D gene is left open where the match is weak. Rows may omit the clone size; those that give it use once, few, many or a size class.

v_gene: TRBV30
j_gene: TRBJ2-1
d_gene: TRBD2
abundance: NA
CDR3aa: CAFRAGTLPELAEQFF
CDR3nt: TGTGCCTTTAGAGCCGGGACGCTTCCCGAACTAGCGGAGCAGTTCTTC

v_gene: TRBV5-6
j_gene: TRBJ2-7
d_gene: TRBD1
abundance: NA
CDR3aa: CASSRDRGYYEQYF
CDR3nt: TGTGCCAGCAGCCGGGACAGGGGGTACTACGAGCAGTACTTC

v_gene: TRBV19
j_gene: TRBJ1-2
d_gene: NA
abundance: NA
CDR3aa: CASSIFGSRVYGYTF
CDR3nt: TGTGCCAGTAGTATATTCGGGTCCAGGGTCTATGGCTACACCTTC

v_gene: TRBV4-1
j_gene: TRBJ2-7
d_gene: NA
abundance: NA
CDR3aa: CASSQSDTYEQYF
CDR3nt: TGCGCCAGCAGCCAAAGTGATACCTACGAGCAGTACTTC

v_gene: TRBV5-1
j_gene: TRBJ2-1
d_gene: NA
abundance: NA
CDR3aa: CASSLPGSRNEQFF
CDR3nt: TGCGCCAGCAGCCTCCCGGGTAGCAGGAATGAGCAGTTCTTC

v_gene: TRBV4-2
j_gene: TRBJ2-3
d_gene: TRBD1
abundance: NA
CDR3aa: CASSQGDSHSGDTQYF
CDR3nt: TGTGCCAGCAGCCAAGGGGACAGCCATAGTGGGGATACGCAGTATTTT

v_gene: TRBV11-2
j_gene: TRBJ2-7
d_gene: TRBD1
abundance: NA
CDR3aa: CASSSRQGSYEQYF
CDR3nt: TGTGCCAGCAGCTCCCGACAGGGTTCCTACGAGCAGTACTTC

v_gene: TRBV10-3
j_gene: TRBJ1-1
d_gene: NA
abundance: NA
CDR3aa: CAISESGSLNEAFF
CDR3nt: TGTGCCATCAGTGAGTCTGGCAGCTTAAATGAAGCTTTCTTT

v_gene: TRBV20-1
j_gene: TRBJ2-1
d_gene: NA
abundance: NA
CDR3aa: CSASFGREQFF
CDR3nt: TGCAGTGCTAGTTTTGGAAGGGAGCAGTTCTTC

v_gene: TRBV5-1
j_gene: TRBJ1-1
d_gene: TRBD1
abundance: NA
CDR3aa: CASSPGTGVITEAFF
CDR3nt: TGCGCCAGCAGCCCAGGGACAGGGGTTATCACTGAAGCTTTCTTT

v_gene: TRBV28
j_gene: TRBJ1-2
d_gene: NA
abundance: NA
CDR3aa: CASSLAGYPDYGYTF
CDR3nt: TGTGCCAGCAGTTTAGCCGGGTATCCAGACTATGGCTACACCTTC

v_gene: TRBV18
j_gene: TRBJ2-1
d_gene: TRBD2
abundance: NA
CDR3aa: CASSPSLAGDGYNEQFF
CDR3nt: TGTGCCAGCTCACCCTCACTAGCGGGAGACGGGTACAATGAGCAGTTCTTC

v_gene: TRBV15
j_gene: TRBJ1-4
d_gene: NA
abundance: NA
CDR3aa: CATRNPGVEKLFF
CDR3nt: TGTGCCACCAGGAACCCCGGAGTAGAAAAACTGTTTTTT

v_gene: TRBV28
j_gene: TRBJ2-7
d_gene: NA
abundance: NA
CDR3aa: CASSHKPGHQQYF
CDR3nt: TGTGCCAGCAGTCATAAACCGGGACACCAGCAGTACTTC

v_gene: TRBV6-6
j_gene: TRBJ2-7
d_gene: TRBD1
abundance: NA
CDR3aa: CASSYASGQSYEQYF
CDR3nt: TGTGCCAGCAGTTACGCCTCGGGACAGTCCTACGAGCAGTACTTC

v_gene: TRBV27
j_gene: TRBJ2-7
d_gene: NA
abundance: NA
CDR3aa: CASSLFRGRNYEQYF
CDR3nt: TGTGCCAGCAGTTTATTCCGGGGACGGAACTACGAGCAGTACTTC

v_gene: TRBV6-1
j_gene: TRBJ1-3
d_gene: TRBD1
abundance: NA
CDR3aa: CASSGARGPGNTIYF
CDR3nt: TGTGCCAGCAGTGGGGCCAGGGGGCCTGGAAACACCATATATTTT

v_gene: TRBV5-1
j_gene: TRBJ1-2
d_gene: TRBD1
abundance: NA
CDR3aa: CASSSDRAAGYTF
CDR3nt: TGCGCCAGCAGCTCGGACAGGGCTGCTGGCTACACCTTC

v_gene: TRBV7-8
j_gene: TRBJ2-1
d_gene: NA
abundance: NA
CDR3aa: CASSPRTILYNEQFF
CDR3nt: TGTGCCAGCAGCCCGAGGACCATCCTGTACAATGAGCAGTTCTTC

v_gene: TRBV29-1
j_gene: TRBJ2-5
d_gene: NA
abundance: NA
CDR3aa: CSVSTGYGGQETQYF
CDR3nt: TGCAGCGTTTCAACAGGGTACGGGGGTCAAGAGACCCAGTACTTC

v_gene: TRBV6-5
j_gene: TRBJ2-7
d_gene: NA
abundance: NA
CDR3aa: CASSYGGTVFTF
CDR3nt: TGTGCCAGCAGTTACGGCGGGACAGTGTTTACCTTC

v_gene: TRBV7-9
j_gene: TRBJ1-3
d_gene: NA
abundance: once
CDR3aa: CASSFSGDGNTIYF
CDR3nt: TGTGCCAGCAGCTTTTCAGGGGATGGAAACACCATATATTTT

v_gene: TRBV5-4
j_gene: TRBJ2-1
d_gene: NA
abundance: NA
CDR3aa: CASSLAGGGGGKQFF
CDR3nt: TGTGCCAGCAGCTTGGCCGGAGGTGGAGGGGGCAAGCAGTTCTTC

v_gene: TRBV6-1
j_gene: TRBJ1-1
d_gene: NA
abundance: NA
CDR3aa: CASKRGVNTEAFF
CDR3nt: TGTGCCAGCAAGAGGGGTGTGAACACTGAAGCTTTCTTT

v_gene: TRBV12-2
j_gene: TRBJ1-5
d_gene: NA
abundance: NA
CDR3aa: CASRVRLAAGGNQPQHF
CDR3nt: TGTGCAAGTCGAGTTAGATTGGCGGCCGGGGGCAATCAGCCCCAGCATTTT

v_gene: TRBV6-5
j_gene: TRBJ1-2
d_gene: NA
abundance: NA
CDR3aa: CASSYSTAYGYTF
CDR3nt: TGTGCCAGCAGTTACTCGACAGCCTATGGCTACACCTTC

v_gene: TRBV27
j_gene: TRBJ2-7
d_gene: NA
abundance: NA
CDR3aa: CASGMGVYEQYF
CDR3nt: TGTGCCAGCGGCATGGGTGTCTACGAGCAGTACTTC

v_gene: TRBV7-8
j_gene: TRBJ2-7
d_gene: NA
abundance: NA
CDR3aa: CASSVQILVTHEQYF
CDR3nt: TGTGCCAGCAGCGTACAGATACTAGTAACCCACGAGCAGTACTTC

v_gene: TRBV29-1
j_gene: TRBJ2-1
d_gene: NA
abundance: NA
CDR3aa: CSVFPGTQLNEQFF
CDR3nt: TGCAGCGTATTTCCCGGGACCCAACTCAATGAGCAGTTCTTC

v_gene: TRBV5-1
j_gene: TRBJ2-2
d_gene: TRBD1
abundance: NA
CDR3aa: CASREKGQGTGELFF
CDR3nt: TGCGCCAGCAGGGAAAAGGGACAGGGCACCGGGGAGCTGTTTTTT

v_gene: TRBV7-9
j_gene: TRBJ2-7
d_gene: NA
abundance: once
CDR3aa: CASSPGRRSSYEQYF
CDR3nt: TGTGCCAGCAGCCCTGGGCGGAGGAGCTCCTACGAGCAGTACTTC

v_gene: TRBV6-1
j_gene: TRBJ1-1
d_gene: NA
abundance: NA
CDR3aa: CASVKQQAFF
CDR3nt: TGTGCCAGCGTTAAGCAGCAAGCTTTCTTT

v_gene: TRBV10-2
j_gene: TRBJ2-5
d_gene: NA
abundance: NA
CDR3aa: CATQGARYQETQYF
CDR3nt: TGCGCCACCCAAGGGGCTCGGTACCAAGAGACCCAGTACTTC

v_gene: TRBV6-5
j_gene: TRBJ1-5
d_gene: NA
abundance: NA
CDR3aa: CASSYGQGRGPQHF
CDR3nt: TGTGCCAGCAGTTACGGGCAGGGAAGAGGGCCCCAGCATTTT

v_gene: TRBV5-6
j_gene: TRBJ1-2
d_gene: NA
abundance: NA
CDR3aa: CASSLRWVGYTF
CDR3nt: TGTGCCAGCAGCTTGAGGTGGGTGGGCTACACCTTC

v_gene: TRBV28
j_gene: TRBJ1-1
d_gene: TRBD1
abundance: NA
CDR3aa: CACRGQDTEAFF
CDR3nt: TGTGCCTGCAGGGGGCAGGACACTGAAGCTTTCTTT

v_gene: TRBV7-3
j_gene: TRBJ1-1
d_gene: NA
abundance: NA
CDR3aa: CASSLKWDTEAFF
CDR3nt: TGTGCCAGCAGCTTAAAATGGGACACTGAAGCTTTCTTT

v_gene: TRBV2
j_gene: TRBJ1-1
d_gene: TRBD1
abundance: NA
CDR3aa: CASSDSRGDTEAFF
CDR3nt: TGTGCCAGCAGTGACTCCAGGGGGGACACTGAAGCTTTCTTT

v_gene: TRBV29-1
j_gene: TRBJ1-2
d_gene: TRBD1
abundance: NA
CDR3aa: CSVWTGGRWDGYTF
CDR3nt: TGCAGCGTTTGGACAGGGGGCCGCTGGGATGGCTACACCTTC

v_gene: TRBV28
j_gene: TRBJ2-1
d_gene: NA
abundance: NA
CDR3aa: CASSFRYNEQFF
CDR3nt: TGTGCCAGCAGTTTCCGTTACAATGAGCAGTTCTTC

v_gene: TRBV10-2
j_gene: TRBJ2-6
d_gene: NA
abundance: NA
CDR3aa: CASSESSRVGGANVLTF
CDR3nt: TGCGCCAGCAGTGAGTCTAGCCGTGTGGGAGGGGCCAACGTCCTGACTTTC

v_gene: TRBV5-4
j_gene: TRBJ2-5
d_gene: TRBD2
abundance: NA
CDR3aa: CASSPSGRETQYF
CDR3nt: TGTGCCAGCAGCCCTAGCGGGAGGGAGACCCAGTACTTC

v_gene: TRBV7-3
j_gene: TRBJ2-3
d_gene: NA
abundance: NA
CDR3aa: CASSPGLSTDTQYF
CDR3nt: TGTGCCAGCAGCCCCGGACTGAGCACAGATACGCAGTATTTT

v_gene: TRBV19
j_gene: TRBJ2-1
d_gene: NA
abundance: NA
CDR3aa: CASSIAQWTYNEQFF
CDR3nt: TGTGCCAGTAGTATAGCCCAGTGGACCTACAATGAGCAGTTCTTC

v_gene: TRBV5-1
j_gene: TRBJ2-7
d_gene: NA
abundance: NA
CDR3aa: CASSLSSPNYEQYF
CDR3nt: TGCGCCAGCAGCTTGAGCTCCCCAAACTACGAGCAGTACTTC

v_gene: TRBV7-9
j_gene: TRBJ2-1
d_gene: NA
abundance: NA
CDR3aa: CATPSDEGNEQFF
CDR3nt: TGTGCCACCCCTAGCGATGAAGGGAATGAGCAGTTCTTC

v_gene: TRBV18
j_gene: TRBJ2-5
d_gene: NA
abundance: NA
CDR3aa: CASSERIETQYF
CDR3nt: TGTGCCAGCTCAGAACGGATAGAGACCCAGTACTTC

v_gene: TRBV6-1
j_gene: TRBJ1-2
d_gene: NA
abundance: NA
CDR3aa: CASTLGQSLYGYTF
CDR3nt: TGTGCCAGCACCCTAGGACAGTCTCTCTATGGCTACACCTTC

v_gene: TRBV5-1
j_gene: TRBJ2-5
d_gene: NA
abundance: NA
CDR3aa: CASSLVGRRETQYF
CDR3nt: TGCGCCAGCAGCTTGGTCGGCAGAAGGGAGACCCAGTACTTC

v_gene: TRBV27
j_gene: TRBJ1-2
d_gene: TRBD1
abundance: NA
CDR3aa: CASRDTGQGDGYTF
CDR3nt: TGTGCCAGCCGCGATACTGGACAGGGTGATGGCTACACCTTC

v_gene: TRBV9
j_gene: TRBJ2-7
d_gene: NA
abundance: once
CDR3aa: CASSGRDTASYEQYF
CDR3nt: TGTGCCAGCAGCGGACGGGACACTGCTTCTTACGAGCAGTACTTC

v_gene: TRBV7-3
j_gene: TRBJ2-1
d_gene: TRBD2
abundance: NA
CDR3aa: CASSPRGGFLSYNEQFF
CDR3nt: TGTGCCAGCAGCCCGAGGGGAGGGTTTCTTAGTTACAATGAGCAGTTCTTC

v_gene: TRBV5-4
j_gene: TRBJ2-1
d_gene: TRBD2
abundance: NA
CDR3aa: CASSIGLAGVYNEQFF
CDR3nt: TGTGCCAGCAGCATTGGGCTAGCGGGAGTTTACAATGAGCAGTTCTTC

v_gene: TRBV19
j_gene: TRBJ2-7
d_gene: TRBD2
abundance: NA
CDR3aa: CASGGASGRGEQYF
CDR3nt: TGTGCCAGCGGAGGGGCTAGCGGGAGGGGAGAGCAGTACTTC

v_gene: TRBV5-8
j_gene: TRBJ1-5
d_gene: NA
abundance: NA
CDR3aa: CASSRRAGDYSNQPQHF
CDR3nt: TGTGCCAGCAGCCGACGGGCGGGAGATTATAGCAATCAGCCCCAGCATTTT

v_gene: TRBV6-9
j_gene: TRBJ1-2
d_gene: TRBD1
abundance: once
CDR3aa: CASSYGGQGYGYTF
CDR3nt: TGTGCCAGCAGTTACGGGGGACAGGGGTATGGCTACACCTTC

v_gene: TRBV5-5
j_gene: TRBJ1-1
d_gene: NA
abundance: once
CDR3aa: CASSLEAGYGAFF
CDR3nt: TGTGCCAGCAGCTTGGAGGCGGGTTACGGCGCTTTCTTT

v_gene: TRBV5-1
j_gene: TRBJ1-6
d_gene: TRBD1
abundance: NA
CDR3aa: CASNNPGGAPLHF
CDR3nt: TGCGCCAGCAATAACCCAGGGGGCGCCCCCCTCCACTTT

v_gene: TRBV11-2
j_gene: TRBJ1-3
d_gene: NA
abundance: NA
CDR3aa: CASSPGNTIYF
CDR3nt: TGTGCCAGCAGCCCTGGAAACACCATATATTTT